This T cell receptor beta chain was captured by sequencing in a study of PD-L1 blockade in urothelial cancer. Method: immunoSEQ multiplex PCR; TCRdb's copy keeps in-frame clones and lacks some. This repertoire shows some 120,000 clones, roughly 91% found once; its top ten account for 1.5% to 2%. The V end lost 2 bases, the J end lost 1 base, and 4 bases lay between the germline ends. The V gene's germline CDR1 is SGDLS and CDR2 YYNGEE. There are 14 residues in the CDR3. Time point in this sample: peripheral blood 6 weeks after treatment start. The V gene is TRBV9, the J gene TRBJ2-6; no reliable D call. Material: PBMCs, obtained around atezolizumab (anti-PD-L1) treatment. The TCR comes from a man aged 60 to 75 with urothelial cancer. The CDR3: CASSVLSGANVLTF. CDR3 nucleotides: TGTGCCAGCAGCGTTCTTTCTGGGGCCAACGTCCTGACTTTC.